The 9 T cell receptor beta chains reported below all come from one sample, sequenced in a study of identical twins. MiXCR, applied by TCRdb to the 5' RACE reads, yields one record per CDR3 protein. This sample has some 1,700,000 distinct CDR3 sequences; less than 40% occur once, and the top ten carry about 0.27%. Source material: cord blood. Receptors originate from a newborn girl in good health.

The chain has TRBV5-1 and TRBJ2-7; maybe TRBD2 (5 bases). CDR3 length: 12 residues. Germline V gene sequence: CDR1 SGHRS, CDR2 YFSETQ. With 7 bases removed from V and 0 bases from J, the gap between germline ends came to 8 bases. The chain's CDR3 is CASGRDSYEQYF. In nucleotides, the CDR3 is TGCGCCAGCGGACGGGACTCCTACGAGCAGTACTTC.

This clonotype was picked up a small number of times. The rearrangement links TRBV12-3 or TRBV12-4 to TRBJ1-2; 7 bases are shared with TRBD1. With V trimmed by 3 bases and J by 4 bases, 8 bases remained unmatched. The CDR3 is made up of 15 amino acids. The CDR3, as DNA: TGTGCCAGCAGTTTGATTACAGGGGAGAGCTATGGCTACACCTTC. Amino acids: CASSLITGESYGYTF.

The V gene is TRBV7-6, the J gene TRBJ2-5, with D perhaps matching TRBD1 (5 bases). The germline V gene has CDR1 SGHVS and CDR2 FNYEAQ. Trimming removed 5 bases from V and 11 bases from J, with 24 bases in between. This CDR3 region has 15 residues. The CDR3, as DNA: TGTGCCAGCAGCCTTTCGGAGTTCCCTCGCAAGGGGCAGTACTTC. This sequence encodes CASSLSEFPRKGQYF.

The genes are TRBV5-1 and TRBJ2-3, with 11 bases identical to TRBD2. The ends lost 2 bases at V and 6 bases at J; junction bases unmatched: 8. The length of the CDR3 is 16 residues. The germline V gene encodes CDR1 SGHRS and CDR2 YFSETQ. The chain's CDR3 is CASSFRASGGMDTQYF. The CDR3 DNA is TGCGCCAGCAGCTTCCGGGCTAGCGGGGGGATGGATACGCAGTATTTT.

The genes are TRBV10-3 and TRBJ1-1, with 7 bases matching TRBD1. The trim removed 6 bases at V and 0 bases at J, leaving 10 bases unmatched. The germline V gene encodes CDR1 ENHRY and CDR2 SYGVKD. CDR3 length: 16 amino acids. The CDR3 region is CAISPDRAGVNTEAFF. Written as DNA, the CDR3 is TGTGCCATCAGCCCCGACAGGGCAGGAGTGAACACTGAAGCTTTCTTT.

This clonotype was seen more than once but under ten times. This chain connects TRBV15 to TRBJ2-3, with D unresolved. Per germline, CDR1 LNHNV and CDR2 YYDKDF (reference sequence). The V and J ends lost 1 base and 1 base respectively, with 6 bases between them. The CDR3 spans 14 residues. For the CDR3, the DNA is TGTGCCACCAGCAGAGCGCCAGGCACAGATACGCAGTATTTT. Translated: CATSRAPGTDTQYF.

This clonotype appeared once. A read error may explain this, as a much larger clone is one base away. J is TRBJ2-7 and V is TRBV28, with unresolved D. Germline CDR1 MDHEN, CDR2 SYDVKM. The CDR3 length is 14 residues. CDR3 coding DNA: TGTGCCAACAGTTTATGGCAGAGCGCCTACGAGCAGTACTTC. This sequence encodes CANSLWQSAYEQYF.

V gene TRBV2 combines with J gene TRBJ2-5; D call uncertain. This CDR3 spans 11 amino acids. CDR1 is SNHLY and CDR2 is FYNNEI in the germline V gene. Trimming shortened V by 3 bases and J by 11 bases, and 10 bases separated the two germline ends. CDR3 amino acids: CASSDPSSQYF. The CDR3 bases are TGTGCCAGCAGTGACCCTAGTTCTCAGTACTTC.

Here the CDR3 reads CSARPRAPPLYEQYF. In nucleotides, the CDR3 is TGCAGTGCTAGACCCCGAGCGCCTCCTCTGTACGAGCAGTACTTC. V usage is TRBV20-1 and J usage is TRBJ2-7; D gene ambiguous. CDR3 size: 15 residues. Trimming stripped 2 bases from V and 4 bases from J, with 18 bases between. Germline-derived CDR1 and CDR2 are DFQATT and SNEGSKA (reference sequence).